This T cell receptor beta chain comes out of a study of T cell repertoires in ileal Crohn's disease. Background on the study: Postoperative therapy was given to about half: around eleven thiopurines, roughly 18 anti-TNF agents. Study-level results: Clonality above 26.8% at surgery always came with endoscopic recurrence. Mucosal expansions were suggested to be mainly CD8 T cells.

The length of the CDR3 is 15 residues. CDR1 and CDR2 (germline): SGDLS, YYNGEE. The ends were cut back, 1 base at V and 8 bases at J, with 18 bases in the middle. The assay was immunoSEQ multiplex PCR, and TCRdb's table has in-frame clones only and misses some. The profile shows about 8,200 clones, 96% of them singletons. With regard to this clone: Its antigen is not identified.

This chain connects TRBV9 to TRBJ1-1, with unresolved D. The clonotype originates from an adult with Crohn's disease. The specimen sequenced was ileal tissue. CDR3: CASSVSPFPGGEAFF. The CDR3 nucleotides are TGTGCCAGCAGCGTATCACCATTCCCAGGTGGGGAAGCTTTCTTT.